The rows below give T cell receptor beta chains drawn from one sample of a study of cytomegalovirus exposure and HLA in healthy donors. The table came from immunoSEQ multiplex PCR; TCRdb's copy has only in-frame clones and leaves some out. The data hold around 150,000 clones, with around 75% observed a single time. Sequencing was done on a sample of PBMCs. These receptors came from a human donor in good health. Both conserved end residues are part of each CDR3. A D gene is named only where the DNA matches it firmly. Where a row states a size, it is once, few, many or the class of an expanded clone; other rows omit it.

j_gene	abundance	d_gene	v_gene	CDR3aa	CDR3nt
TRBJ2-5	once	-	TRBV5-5	CASTRGGLGETQYF	TGTGCCAGCACCCGGGGAGGCCTCGGGGAGACCCAGTACTTC
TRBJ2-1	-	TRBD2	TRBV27	CASSSGLAGQPYEQFF	TGTGCCAGCAGCTCGGGACTAGCGGGGCAGCCATATGAGCAGTTCTTC
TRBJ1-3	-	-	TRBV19	CASTTARQVGNTIYF	TGTGCCAGTACAACAGCACGACAGGTTGGAAACACCATATATTTT
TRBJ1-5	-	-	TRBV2	CASRPDRSNQPQHF	TGTGCCAGCAGGCCCGACAGGAGCAATCAGCCCCAGCATTTT
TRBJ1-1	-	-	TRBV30	CAWRPGGMNTEAFF	TGTGCCTGGAGGCCGGGGGGGATGAACACTGAAGCTTTCTTT
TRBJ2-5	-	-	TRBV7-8	CASSSRWETETQYF	TGTGCCAGCAGCTCACGTTGGGAGACAGAGACCCAGTACTTC
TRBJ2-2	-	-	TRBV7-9	CASSFLTGTLRATGELFF	TGTGCCAGCAGCTTTCTAACCGGGACACTACGTGCCACCGGGGAGCTGTTTTTT
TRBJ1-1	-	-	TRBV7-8	CASSLGVIKAGTEAFF	TGTGCCAGCAGCTTGGGGGTAATCAAAGCGGGCACTGAAGCTTTCTTT
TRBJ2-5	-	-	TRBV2	CASSQNLARGETQYF	TGTGCCAGCAGCCAAAACCTAGCTCGGGGGGAGACCCAGTACTTC
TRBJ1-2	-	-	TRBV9	CASSVYSLPHYSGPFTF	TGTGCCAGCAGCGTTTATTCCCTCCCCCATTACAGCGGCCCTTTTACCTTC
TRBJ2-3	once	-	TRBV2	CASRIANAGDTQYF	TGTGCCAGCAGAATAGCGAACGCGGGAGATACGCAGTATTTT
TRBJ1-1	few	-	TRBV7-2	CASSLKGGTEAFF	TGTGCCAGCAGCTTAAAAGGGGGCACTGAAGCTTTCTTT
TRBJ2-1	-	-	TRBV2	CASRDRTNGRGDEQFF	TGTGCCAGCAGGGATCGGACCAACGGGAGAGGCGATGAGCAGTTCTTC
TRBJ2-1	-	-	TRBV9	CASSAARDLYYNEQFF	TGTGCCAGCAGCGCCGCTCGGGATCTCTACTACAATGAGCAGTTCTTC
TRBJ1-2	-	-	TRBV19	CASSIQNYGYTF	TGTGCCAGTAGTATCCAGAACTATGGCTACACCTTC
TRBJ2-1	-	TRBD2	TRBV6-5	CASSWERGGHNEQFF	TGTGCCAGCAGTTGGGAGCGGGGGGGCCACAATGAGCAGTTCTTC
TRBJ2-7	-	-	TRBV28	CASSLLWQGGNEQYF	TGTGCCAGCAGTTTATTGTGGCAGGGGGGTAACGAGCAGTACTTC
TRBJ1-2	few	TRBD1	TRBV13	CASSSNHATGVRGYTF	TGTGCCAGCAGCTCCAACCACGCAACAGGGGTACGTGGCTACACCTTC
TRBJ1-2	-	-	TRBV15	CATSRGSYYGYTF	TGTGCCACCAGCAGAGGGAGTTACTATGGCTACACCTTC
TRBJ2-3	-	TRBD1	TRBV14	CASSQTGAPTDTQYF	TGTGCCAGCAGCCAGACAGGGGCGCCCACAGATACGCAGTATTTT
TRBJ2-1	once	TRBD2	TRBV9	CASSELLGLANEQFF	TGTGCCAGCAGCGAGCTTTTAGGACTAGCGAATGAGCAGTTCTTC
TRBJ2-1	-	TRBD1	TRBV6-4	CASSPMGQGAGNEQFF	TGTGCCAGCTCCCCAATGGGGCAGGGGGCAGGCAATGAGCAGTTCTTC
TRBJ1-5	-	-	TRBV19	CASETGSRNQPQHF	TGTGCCAGCGAAACGGGTTCTCGCAATCAGCCCCAGCATTTT
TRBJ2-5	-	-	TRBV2	CASEAGRETQYF	TGTGCCAGCGAGGCAGGGCGGGAGACCCAGTACTTC
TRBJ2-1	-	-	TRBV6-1	CASSPTGPGKFF	TGTGCCAGCAGTCCTACAGGGCCAGGGAAGTTCTTC
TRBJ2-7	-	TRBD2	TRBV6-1	CASKLAGGSHEQYF	TGTGCCAGCAAACTAGCGGGAGGTAGCCACGAGCAGTACTTC
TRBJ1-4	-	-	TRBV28	CASSSRGRVNNEKLFF	TGTGCCAGCAGTTCCCGAGGCCGGGTTAATAATGAAAAACTGTTTTTT
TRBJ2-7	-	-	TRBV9	CASSVGQGRAYEQYF	TGTGCCAGCAGCGTAGGGCAGGGAAGGGCCTACGAGCAGTACTTC
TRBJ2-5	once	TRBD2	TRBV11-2	CASSLDRASGSAETQYF	TGTGCCAGCAGCTTAGATCGTGCTAGCGGGAGTGCGGAGACCCAGTACTTC
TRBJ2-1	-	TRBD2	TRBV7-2	CASSSSGNYNEQFF	TGTGCCAGCAGCTCTAGCGGGAACTACAATGAGCAGTTCTTC
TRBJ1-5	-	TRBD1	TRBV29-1	CSVGTGTGDFNQPQHF	TGCAGCGTTGGAACCGGGACAGGGGACTTCAATCAGCCCCAGCATTTT
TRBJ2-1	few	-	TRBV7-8	CASSSGQNEQFF	TGTGCCAGCAGCTCGGGACAAAATGAGCAGTTCTTC
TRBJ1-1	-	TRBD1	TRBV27	CASTTYRGPGNTEAFF	TGTGCCAGCACGACCTACAGGGGGCCGGGGAACACTGAAGCTTTCTTT
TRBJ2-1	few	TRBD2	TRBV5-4	CASSLAQAGYGEQFF	TGTGCCAGCAGCTTGGCCCAAGCGGGATACGGGGAGCAGTTCTTC
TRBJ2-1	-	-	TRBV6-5	CASSFDRYDEQFF	TGTGCCAGCAGTTTTGACAGGTATGATGAGCAGTTCTTC
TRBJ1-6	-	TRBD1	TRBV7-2	CASSTPQGANSPLHF	TGTGCCAGCAGCACCCCACAGGGGGCGAATTCACCCCTCCACTTT
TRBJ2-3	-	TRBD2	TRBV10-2	CASSESGLASDTQYF	TGCGCCAGCAGTGAGTCGGGACTAGCCTCAGATACGCAGTATTTT
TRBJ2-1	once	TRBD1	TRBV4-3	CASSQVEGQGLYNEQFF	TGCGCCAGCAGCCAAGTGGAAGGACAGGGCCTTTACAATGAGCAGTTCTTC
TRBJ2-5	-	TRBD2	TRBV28	CASRSAGGRETQYF	TGTGCCAGCAGGTCAGCGGGAGGTAGGGAGACCCAGTACTTC
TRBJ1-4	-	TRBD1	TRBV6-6	CASRLTGEGAEKLFF	TGTGCCAGCAGATTGACAGGGGAAGGAGCTGAAAAACTGTTTTTT
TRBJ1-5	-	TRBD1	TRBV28	CASSSRTGGSQPQHF	TGTGCCAGCAGTTCCAGGACAGGGGGGAGTCAGCCCCAGCATTTT
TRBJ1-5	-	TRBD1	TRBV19	CASHRGDRGQPQHF	TGTGCCAGTCACCGTGGGGACAGGGGTCAGCCCCAGCATTTT
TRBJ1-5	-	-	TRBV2	CASSDRVGNQPQHF	TGTGCCAGCAGTGACAGGGTTGGCAATCAGCCCCAGCATTTT
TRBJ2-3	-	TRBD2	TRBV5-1	CASSSLAEFTDTQYF	TGCGCCAGCAGCTCGCTAGCGGAGTTCACAGATACGCAGTATTTT
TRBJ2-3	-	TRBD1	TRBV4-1	CASSRTGPSTDTQYF	TGCGCCAGCAGCCGGACAGGCCCCAGCACAGATACGCAGTATTTT
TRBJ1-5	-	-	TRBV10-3	CAISQGDSTGNQPQHF	TGTGCCATCAGCCAAGGAGACAGTACCGGGAATCAGCCCCAGCATTTT
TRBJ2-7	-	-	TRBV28	CASSLGGVLAEQYF	TGTGCCAGCAGTTTAGGAGGGGTCCTAGCCGAGCAGTACTTC
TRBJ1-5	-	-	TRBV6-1	CASSELSEHQPQHF	TGTGCCAGCAGTGAGTTATCGGAGCATCAGCCCCAGCATTTT
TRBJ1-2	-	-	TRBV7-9	CASSWSLTNYGYTF	TGTGCCAGCAGTTGGAGCCTAACTAACTATGGCTACACCTTC
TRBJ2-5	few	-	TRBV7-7	CASSLSTRLQETQYF	TGTGCCAGCAGCTTAAGCACGCGGTTACAAGAGACCCAGTACTTC
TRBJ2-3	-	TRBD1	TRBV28	CASSITGTGTDTQYF	TGTGCCAGCAGTATTACCGGGACAGGAACAGATACGCAGTATTTT
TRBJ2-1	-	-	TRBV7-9	CASSLGRQYNEQFF	TGTGCCAGCAGCTTAGGGCGACAGTACAATGAGCAGTTCTTC
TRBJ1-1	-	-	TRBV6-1	CASSERENTEAFF	TGTGCCAGCAGTGAACGGGAGAACACTGAAGCTTTCTTT
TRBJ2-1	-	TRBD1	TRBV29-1	CSVGDRAGSNEQFF	TGCAGCGTTGGGGACAGGGCAGGGTCCAATGAGCAGTTCTTC
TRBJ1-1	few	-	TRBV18	CASSPKTDLNTEAFF	TGTGCCAGCTCGCCCAAGACAGACCTGAACACTGAAGCTTTCTTT
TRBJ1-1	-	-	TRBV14	CASSQMGGGTEAFF	TGTGCCAGCAGCCAAATGGGGGGTGGCACTGAAGCTTTCTTT
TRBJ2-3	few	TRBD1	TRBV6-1	CASSEGDRGGGYF	TGTGCCAGCAGTGAGGGCGACAGGGGAGGTGGGTATTTT